This T cell receptor beta chain was identified in a study of Tregs in tolerant kidney transplant recipients. Libraries were prepared by immunoSEQ multiplex PCR; TCRdb keeps only in-frame clonotypes and omits some of them. Here the sample spans about 83,000 clones, 95% to 98% being singletons. V gave up 2 bases and J gave up 7 bases, with 6 bases separating them. Germline V gives CDR1 DFQATT, CDR2 SNEGSKA (reference sequence). The CDR3 totals 11 residues. J is TRBJ2-1 and V is TRBV20-1; no reliable D call. The receptor was isolated from a human donor who received a combined kidney and bone marrow transplant. The sample consisted of CD4+ T cells from blood, taken before the transplant. This CDR3 reads CSARSVNEQFF. For the CDR3, the DNA is TGCAGTGCTAGATCAGTAAATGAGCAGTTCTTC.